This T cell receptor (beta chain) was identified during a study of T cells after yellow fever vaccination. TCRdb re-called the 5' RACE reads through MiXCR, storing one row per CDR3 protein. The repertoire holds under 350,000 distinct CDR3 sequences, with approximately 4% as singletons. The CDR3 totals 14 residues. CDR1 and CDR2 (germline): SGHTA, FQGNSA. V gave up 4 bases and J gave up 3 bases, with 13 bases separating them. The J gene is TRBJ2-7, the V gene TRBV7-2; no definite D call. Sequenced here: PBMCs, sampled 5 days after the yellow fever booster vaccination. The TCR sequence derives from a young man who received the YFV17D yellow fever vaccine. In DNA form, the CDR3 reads TGTGCCAGCAGCTCCCGGGTTATGGACTACGAGCAGTACTTC. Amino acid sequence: CASSSRVMDYEQYF.